This record concerns one TCR beta chain sequence. As yet, its antigen is unknown. The data are from a study of cytomegalovirus exposure and HLA in healthy donors. Broader study findings: Reported performance of the classifier showed diagnosis of cytomegalovirus status with high specificity and sensitivity.

PCR primers comprised 60 Vbeta and 13 Jbeta primers. Sequencing was performed with immunoSEQ multiplex PCR; in TCRdb, only in-frame clones are kept and a portion is missing. The table includes fewer than 80,000 clones, under 80% detected once. The germline CDR1 and CDR2 sequences are MRHNA and SNTAGT. The CDR3 has 16 residues. V lost 7 bases, J lost 4 bases, and 21 bases lay in between. This receptor was obtained from a woman aged 45-59 years in good health and CMV-seropositive. The chain combines TRBV6-4 with TRBJ2-3; possible D gene TRBD2, 6 bases. The sequenced material came from PBMCs. The chain's CDR3 is CASNFNAGGAADTQYF. Written as DNA, the CDR3 is TGTGCCAGCAACTTCAACGCCGGGGGAGCCGCAGATACGCAGTATTTT.